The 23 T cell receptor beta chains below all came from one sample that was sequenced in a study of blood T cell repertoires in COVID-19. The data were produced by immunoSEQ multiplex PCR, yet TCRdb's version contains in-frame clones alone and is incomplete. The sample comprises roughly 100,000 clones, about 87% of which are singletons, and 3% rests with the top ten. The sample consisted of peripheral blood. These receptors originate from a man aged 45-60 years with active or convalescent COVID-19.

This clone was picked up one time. CDR3 DNA: TGTGTCAGAAGCTTAATCGGGGAGGGTGAAGCTTTCTTT. This translates into CVRSLIGEGEAFF. The chain recombines TRBV7-5 with TRBJ1-1. TRBV7-5 constitutes a pseudogene. The CDR3 has 13 amino acids.

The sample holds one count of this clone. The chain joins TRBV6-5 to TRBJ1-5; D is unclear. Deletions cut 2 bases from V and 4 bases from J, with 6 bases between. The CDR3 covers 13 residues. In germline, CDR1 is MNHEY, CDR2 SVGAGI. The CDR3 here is CASSYELNQPQHF. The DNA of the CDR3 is TGTGCCAGCAGTTACGAGCTAAATCAGCCCCAGCATTTT.

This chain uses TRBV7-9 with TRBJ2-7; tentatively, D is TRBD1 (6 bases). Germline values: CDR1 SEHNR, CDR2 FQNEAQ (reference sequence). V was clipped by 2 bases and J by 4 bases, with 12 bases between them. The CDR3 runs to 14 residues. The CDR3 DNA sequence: TGTGCCAGCAGCTTAAGACAGGATGCATACGAGCAGTACTTC. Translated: CASSLRQDAYEQYF.

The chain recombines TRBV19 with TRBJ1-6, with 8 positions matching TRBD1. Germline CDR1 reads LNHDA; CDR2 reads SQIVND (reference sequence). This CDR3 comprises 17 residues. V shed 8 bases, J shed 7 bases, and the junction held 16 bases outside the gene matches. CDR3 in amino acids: CASRRRTGFSGNSPLHF. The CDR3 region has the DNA TGTGCCAGTCGCCGTCGGACAGGGTTTTCGGGGAATTCACCCCTCCACTTT.

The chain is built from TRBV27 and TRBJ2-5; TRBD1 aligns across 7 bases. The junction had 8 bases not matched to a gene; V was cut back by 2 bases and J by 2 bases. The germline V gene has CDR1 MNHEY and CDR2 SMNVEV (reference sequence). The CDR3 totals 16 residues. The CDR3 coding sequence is TGTGCCAGCAGTTTAACTGGTAGGGGGCCTCAAGAGACCCAGTACTTC. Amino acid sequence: CASSLTGRGPQETQYF.

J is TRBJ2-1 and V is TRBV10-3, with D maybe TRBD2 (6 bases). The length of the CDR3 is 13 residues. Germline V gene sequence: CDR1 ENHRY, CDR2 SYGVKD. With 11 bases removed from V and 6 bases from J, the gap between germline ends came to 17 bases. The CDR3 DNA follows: TGTGCCTCAAACCGGGACTCCCTCAATGAGCAGTTCTTC. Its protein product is CASNRDSLNEQFF.

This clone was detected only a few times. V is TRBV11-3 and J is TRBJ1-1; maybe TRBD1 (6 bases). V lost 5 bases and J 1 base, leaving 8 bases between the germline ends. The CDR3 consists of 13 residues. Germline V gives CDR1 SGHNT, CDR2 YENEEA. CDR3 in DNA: TGTGCCAGCAGCCCCAGGGGGAACACTGAAGCTTTCTTT. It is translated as CASSPRGNTEAFF.

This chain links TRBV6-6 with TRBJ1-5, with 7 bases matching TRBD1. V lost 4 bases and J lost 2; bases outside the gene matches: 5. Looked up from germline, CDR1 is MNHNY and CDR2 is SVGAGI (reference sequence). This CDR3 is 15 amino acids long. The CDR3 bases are TGTGCCAGCAGTTTTACAGGGGAAGGCAATCAGCCCCAGCATTTT. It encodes CASSFTGEGNQPQHF.

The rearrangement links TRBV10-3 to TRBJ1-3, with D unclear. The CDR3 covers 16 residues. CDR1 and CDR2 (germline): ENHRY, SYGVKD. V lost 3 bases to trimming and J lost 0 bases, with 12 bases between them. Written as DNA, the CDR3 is TGTGCCATCAGTGACCCCGGACGGGACTCTGGAAACACCATATATTTT. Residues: CAISDPGRDSGNTIYF.

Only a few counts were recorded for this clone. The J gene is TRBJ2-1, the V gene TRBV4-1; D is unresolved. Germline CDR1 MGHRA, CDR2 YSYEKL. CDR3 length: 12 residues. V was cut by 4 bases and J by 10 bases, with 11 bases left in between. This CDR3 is CASSLSSREQFF. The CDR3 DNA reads TGCGCCAGCAGCCTTTCAAGCAGGGAGCAGTTCTTC.

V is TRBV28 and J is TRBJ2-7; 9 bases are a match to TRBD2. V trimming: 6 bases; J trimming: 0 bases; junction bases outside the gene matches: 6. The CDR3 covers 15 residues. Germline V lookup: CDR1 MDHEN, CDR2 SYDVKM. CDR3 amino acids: CASSTRGGASYEQYF. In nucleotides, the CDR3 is TGTGCCAGCAGCACTCGCGGGGGGGCCTCCTACGAGCAGTACTTC.

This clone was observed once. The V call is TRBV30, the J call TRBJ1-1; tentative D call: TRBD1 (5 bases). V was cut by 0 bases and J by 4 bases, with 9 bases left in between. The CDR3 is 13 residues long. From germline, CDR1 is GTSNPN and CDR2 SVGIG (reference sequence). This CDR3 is CAWSVQEGTEAFF. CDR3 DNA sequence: TGTGCCTGGAGTGTACAGGAGGGCACTGAAGCTTTCTTT. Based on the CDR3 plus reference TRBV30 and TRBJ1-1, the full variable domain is SQTIHQWPATLVQPVGSPLSLECTVEGTSNPNLYWYRQAAGRGLQLLFYSVGIGQISSEVPQNLSASRPQDRQFILSSKKLLLSDSGFYLCAWSVQEGTEAFFGQGTRLTVV.

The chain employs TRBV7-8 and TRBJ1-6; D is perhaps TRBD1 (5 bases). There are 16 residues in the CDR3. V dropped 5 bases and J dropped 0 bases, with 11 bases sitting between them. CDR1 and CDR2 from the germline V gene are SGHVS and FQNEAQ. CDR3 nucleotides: TGTGCCAGCAGCGACAGACAGAGCTCCTATAATTCACCCCTCCACTTT. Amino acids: CASSDRQSSYNSPLHF.

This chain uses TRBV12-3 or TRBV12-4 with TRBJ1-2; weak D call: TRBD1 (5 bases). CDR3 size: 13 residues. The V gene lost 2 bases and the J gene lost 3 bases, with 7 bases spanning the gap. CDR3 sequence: CASSLIQDYGYTF. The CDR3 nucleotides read TGTGCCAGCAGTTTAATACAGGACTATGGCTACACCTTC.

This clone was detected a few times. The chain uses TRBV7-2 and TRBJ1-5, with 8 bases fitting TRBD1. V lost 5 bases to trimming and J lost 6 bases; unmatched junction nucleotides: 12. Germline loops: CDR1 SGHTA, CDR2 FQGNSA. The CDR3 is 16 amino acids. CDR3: CASSISWTGTGQPQHF. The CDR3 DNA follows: TGTGCCAGCAGCATAAGTTGGACAGGGACAGGTCAGCCCCAGCATTTT.

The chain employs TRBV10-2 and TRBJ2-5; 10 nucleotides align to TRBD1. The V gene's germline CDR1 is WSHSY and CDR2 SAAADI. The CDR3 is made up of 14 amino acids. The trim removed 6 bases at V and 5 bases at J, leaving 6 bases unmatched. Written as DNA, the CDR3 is TGCGCCAGCAGCGGACAGGGGGGTAAGGAGACCCAGTACTTC. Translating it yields CASSGQGGKETQYF.

CDR3 protein: CSVGTGAPTYEQYV. The DNA for the CDR3 is TGCAGCGTAGGGACAGGGGCGCCCACCTACGAGCAGTACGTC. This chain joins TRBV29-1 and TRBJ2-7, with 10 bases lining up with TRBD1. The CDR3 runs 14 residues. The J segment lost 2 bases and the V segment lost 6 bases, leaving 7 bases of the junction unmatched. Germline values: CDR1 SQVTM, CDR2 ANQGSEA.

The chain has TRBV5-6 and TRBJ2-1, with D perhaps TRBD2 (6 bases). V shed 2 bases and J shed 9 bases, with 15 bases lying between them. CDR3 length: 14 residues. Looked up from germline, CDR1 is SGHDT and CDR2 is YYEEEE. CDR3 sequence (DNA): TGTGCCAGCAGCTTCTGGACTACGTTCAGTGAGCAGTTCTTC. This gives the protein CASSFWTTFSEQFF.

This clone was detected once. CDR3: CASSPGLAEEQFF. DNA for the CDR3: TGTGCCAGCTCTCCCGGACTAGCGGAGGAGCAGTTCTTC. The genes are TRBV18 and TRBJ2-1, with 10 bases identical to TRBD2. The V gene end was trimmed by 6 bases and the J gene end by 10 bases; junction bases not matched to a gene: 6. Germline CDR1 KGHSH, CDR2 LQKENI. The CDR3 runs to 13 residues.

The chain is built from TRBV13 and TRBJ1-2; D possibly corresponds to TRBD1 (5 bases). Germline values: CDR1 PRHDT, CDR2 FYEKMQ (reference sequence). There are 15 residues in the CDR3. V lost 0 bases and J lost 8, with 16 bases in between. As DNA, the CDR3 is TGTGCCAGCAGCTTAGGGATGGGAGGGGCACAAGGCTACACCTTC. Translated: CASSLGMGGAQGYTF.

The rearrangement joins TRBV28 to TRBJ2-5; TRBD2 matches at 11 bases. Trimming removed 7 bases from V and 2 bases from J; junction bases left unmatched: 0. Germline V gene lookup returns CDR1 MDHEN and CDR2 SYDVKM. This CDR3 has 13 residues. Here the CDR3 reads CASTSGGQETQYF. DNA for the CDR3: TGTGCCAGCACTAGCGGGGGGCAAGAGACCCAGTACTTC. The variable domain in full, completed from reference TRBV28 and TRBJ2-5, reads DVKVTQSSRYLVKRTGEKVFLECVQDMDHENMFWYRQDPGLGLRLIYFSYDVKMKEKGDIPEGYSVSREKKERFSLILESASTNQTSMYLCASTSGGQETQYFGPGTRLLVL.

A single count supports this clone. CDR3 bases: TGTGCCATCAGCGACTCTCTCAGCGGGGGGGCAGATACGCAGTATTTT. Its translation: CAISDSLSGGADTQYF. V is TRBV10-3 and J is TRBJ2-3, with 10 nucleotides matching TRBD2. V dropped 6 bases and J dropped 4; count of bases not matched to a gene: 10. Germline lookup yields CDR1 ENHRY and CDR2 SYGVKD. The CDR3 has 16 residues.

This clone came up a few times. CDR3 sequence reads: CASSVGVYGENEQFF. The CDR3 bases are TGTGCCAGCAGCGTAGGGGTTTATGGAGAGAATGAGCAGTTCTTC. This chain uses TRBV9 with TRBJ2-1; D is unresolved. Trimming shortened V by 0 bases and J by 7 bases, and 14 bases separated the two germline ends. From germline, CDR1 is SGDLS and CDR2 YYNGEE. CDR3 length: 15 residues.